Below are 9 T cell receptor beta chains sequenced from a single sample in a study of blood T cell repertoires in COVID-19. Data came from immunoSEQ multiplex PCR; TCRdb stores just in-frame clones and leaves some out. The profile covers approximately 150,000 clones, with 87% appearing a single time and around 1.4% taken by the ten largest. Sequencing was done on a sample of peripheral blood. These receptors were collected from a woman in her 50s with acute or convalescent COVID-19.

This chain uses TRBV4-1 with TRBJ2-3; a weak D match, TRBD1 (6 bases). The V end was cut by 2 bases, the J end by 0 bases, with 12 bases between. The CDR3 extends over 16 amino acids. Germline V gene lookup returns CDR1 MGHRA and CDR2 YSYEKL. CDR3 DNA sequence: TGCGCCAGCAGCCAATCTGGGGGCACTAGCACAGATACGCAGTATTTT. It translates to CASSQSGGTSTDTQYF.

The CDR3 reads CASSYGPMRGYTF. For the CDR3, the DNA is TGTGCCAGCAGTTACGGTCCGATGAGGGGCTACACCTTC. This sequence joins TRBV6-2 or TRBV6-3 and TRBJ1-2; D is unresolved. The germline V gene has CDR1 MNHEY and CDR2 SVGEGT. Trimming left V 2 bases short and J 8 bases short, with 12 bases between. This CDR3 spans 13 amino acids.

The V and J genes are TRBV5-4 and TRBJ2-2; D gene ambiguous. Germline V CDR1 and CDR2: SGHNT, YYREEE (reference sequence). Trimming took 6 bases from V and 6 from J, leaving 18 bases between them. The CDR3 extends over 15 amino acids. CDR3: CASTYSWAAAGELFF. CDR3 bases: TGTGCCAGCACCTATTCCTGGGCTGCTGCCGGGGAGCTGTTTTTT. The complete variable domain, with remaining parts taken from reference TRBV5-4 and TRBJ2-2, reads ETGVTQSPTHLIKTRGQQVTLRCSSQSGHNTVSWYQQALGQGPQFIFQYYREEENGRGNFPPRFSGLQFPNYSSELNVNALELDDSALYLCASTYSWAAAGELFFGEGSRLTVL.

This chain connects TRBV6-6 to TRBJ1-4, with D hard to call. CDR1 and CDR2 (germline): MNHNY, SVGAGI (reference sequence). There are 12 residues in the CDR3. The V gene lost 4 bases and the J gene lost 7 bases, with 7 bases spanning the gap. The CDR3: CASSFVREKLFF. CDR3 nucleotide sequence: TGTGCCAGCAGTTTTGTCCGTGAAAAACTGTTTTTT.

In this sample, this clone turned up a few times. The chain employs TRBV6-2 or TRBV6-3 and TRBJ1-1; TRBD1 agrees at 9 bases. Germline values: CDR1 MNHEY, CDR2 SVGEGT. This CDR3 is 16 amino acids long. The V and J ends lost 3 bases and 5 bases, in that order; junction bases with no gene match: 10. The CDR3: CASSYLRTGVVTEAFF. The CDR3 bases are TGTGCCAGCAGTTATCTGAGGACAGGGGTGGTTACTGAAGCTTTCTTT.

The rearrangement links TRBV5-6 to TRBJ1-6; TRBD1 agrees at 7 bases. The V segment lost 3 bases and the J segment 10 bases; nucleotides outside the gene matches: 10. CDR3 length equals 15 residues. In germline, CDR1 is SGHDT, CDR2 YYEEEE. The CDR3 reads CASSYMTGKGSPLHF. In DNA, the CDR3 is TGTGCCAGCAGCTACATGACAGGGAAAGGGTCACCCCTCCACTTT.

The CDR3 nucleotides are TGTGCCAGCAGTGGCTCGGGAGAGACCCAGTACTTC. Translated: CASSGSGETQYF. J is TRBJ2-5 and V is TRBV12-3 or TRBV12-4, with unresolved D. Deletions cut 5 bases from V and 4 bases from J, with 8 bases between. CDR3 length: 12 amino acids.

The chain links TRBV21-1 to TRBJ1-5; the table's D call, TRBD1, was not checked against the DNA. TRBV21-1 is recorded as a pseudogene. This CDR3 has 12 amino acids. The CDR3 protein is CASSQVVQPQHF. In DNA form, the CDR3 reads TGTGCCAGCAGCCAGGTGGTTCAGCCCCAGCATTTT.

The rearrangement links TRBV2 to TRBJ2-3, with 7 bases aligning to TRBD2. CDR1 is SNHLY and CDR2 is FYNNEI in the germline V gene. The V gene end was trimmed by 2 bases and the J gene end by 1 base; junction bases not matched to a gene: 9. CDR3 length equals 17 residues. The DNA of the CDR3 is TGTGCCAGCAGTGAAAGGTCGGGGGGACCCCGCACAGATACGCAGTATTTT. Protein product: CASSERSGGPRTDTQYF.